The 30 T cell receptor beta chains below all came from one sample that was sequenced in a study of shared clonotypes between healthy human individuals. Measured with immunoSEQ multiplex PCR; TCRdb has only the in-frame clones, and not every one. Of about 2.4 million clones detected, over 85% appear once; the ten largest clones hold 0.36%. The sequencing sample was made of naive CD4+ T cells from PBMCs. Subset denoted: CD45RA+ positively selected. The receptors here all came from a man between 18 and 35 years old in good health. Some clones in this sample may be carry-over from other donors' samples.

The V call is TRBV28, the J call TRBJ2-7; no reliable D call. V lost 2 bases, J lost 3 bases, and 11 bases lay in between. Germline lookup yields CDR1 MDHEN and CDR2 SYDVKM. The CDR3 totals 14 residues. The chain's CDR3 is CASSLVGENYEQYF. In DNA form, the CDR3 reads TGTGCCAGCAGTTTAGTAGGAGAAAACTACGAGCAGTACTTC.

This clone is a singleton in its sample. The chain employs TRBV9 and TRBJ2-3; 12 bases map to TRBD2. V was pared by 4 bases and J by 6 bases, with 9 bases of the junction left unmatched. The germline gives CDR1 SGDLS, CDR2 YYNGEE. The CDR3 is 16 amino acids. The CDR3 spells CASSPRTSGTGDTQYF. CDR3 in DNA: TGTGCCAGCAGCCCTCGGACTAGCGGGACCGGTGATACGCAGTATTTT.

This clone is a singleton in its sample. The chain carries TRBV19 and TRBJ2-3; D call uncertain. This CDR3 spans 15 amino acids. Germline-derived CDR1 and CDR2 are LNHDA and SQIVND (reference sequence). The V and J ends lost 6 bases and 6 bases respectively, with 19 bases between them. The CDR3 coding sequence is TGTGCCAGTAGCGGCCAGCAACTGGGTTCGGATACGCAGTATTTT. Translated, it gives CASSGQQLGSDTQYF.

V usage is TRBV18 and J usage is TRBJ2-1; D perhaps matches TRBD1 (5 bases). The CDR3 is made up of 13 amino acids. CDR1 and CDR2 (germline): KGHSH, LQKENI. V was cut by 6 bases and J by 7 bases, with 13 bases left in between. The CDR3: CASSPLPGNEQFF. CDR3 nucleotides: TGTGCCAGCTCGCCCCTCCCAGGGAATGAGCAGTTCTTC.

The rearrangement uses TRBV9 and TRBJ2-7; D is uncertain. V lost 0 bases to trimming and J lost 0 bases, with 7 bases between them. This CDR3 has 14 residues. CDR1 is SGDLS and CDR2 is YYNGEE in the germline V gene. The CDR3 nucleotides are TGTGCCAGCAGCGTAGAGAGGACCTCCTACGAGCAGTACTTC. Translated: CASSVERTSYEQYF.

The chain is built from TRBV5-1 and TRBJ2-3, with TRBD1 matching 7 bases. Germline CDR1 reads SGHRS; CDR2 reads YFSETQ. With V trimmed by 4 bases and J by 6 bases, 11 bases remained unmatched. CDR3 length: 15 amino acids. The CDR3 DNA reads TGCGCCAGCAGCGTGACAGGGTGGGCTGGGGATACGCAGTATTTT. Protein sequence: CASSVTGWAGDTQYF.

In this sample, this clone turned up once. The chain uses TRBV18 and TRBJ2-1; TRBD2 agrees at 12 bases. J lost 3 bases, V lost 2 bases, and 5 bases had no gene match. Germline V CDR1 and CDR2: KGHSH, LQKENI. This CDR3 comprises 17 residues. The CDR3 reads CASSPRLAGVDYNEQFF. The DNA for the CDR3 is TGTGCCAGCTCACCAAGACTAGCGGGAGTAGACTACAATGAGCAGTTCTTC. The whole variable domain, remainder taken from reference TRBV18 and TRBJ2-1, is NAGVMQNPRHLVRRRGQEARLRCSPMKGHSHVYWYRQLPEEGLKFMVYLQKENIIDESGMPKERFSAEFPKEGPSILRIQQVVRGDSAAYFCASSPRLAGVDYNEQFFGPGTRLTVL.

The chain employs TRBV18 and TRBJ2-2; 9 bases agree with TRBD2. V shed 3 bases, J shed 4 bases, and the junction held 3 bases outside the gene matches. Germline V gene sequence: CDR1 KGHSH, CDR2 LQKENI. CDR3 length: 15 amino acids. CDR3 nucleotides: TGTGCCAGCTCACCGACTAGCGGACTCACCGGGGAGCTGTTTTTT. It specifies CASSPTSGLTGELFF.

The rearrangement joins TRBV25-1 to TRBJ2-2; tentatively, D is TRBD2 (5 bases). There are 16 residues in the CDR3. Between the trimmed V and J ends, which lost 3 bases and 1 base, there was a span of 12 bases. Germline V gene lookup returns CDR1 MGHDK and CDR2 SYGVNS. The CDR3 DNA sequence: TGTGCCAGCAGTGACTTCGGACGGGGGAACACCGGGGAGCTGTTTTTT. It encodes CASSDFGRGNTGELFF.

As concerns this clone: Other DNA variants within this sample encode the same CDR3. This chain connects TRBV6-1 to TRBJ1-2; D is uncertain. Germline values: CDR1 MNHNS, CDR2 SASEGT. Trimming shortened V by 7 bases and J by 2 bases, and 14 bases separated the two germline ends. The CDR3 extends over 14 amino acids. DNA for the CDR3: TGTGCCAGCACCGACGGACCGAAAAACTATGGCTACACCTTC. This translates into CASTDGPKNYGYTF.

The chain has TRBV4-3 and TRBJ2-7; 8 bases map to TRBD2. There are 14 residues in the CDR3. The junction had 1 base not matched to a gene; V was cut back by 0 bases and J by 3 bases. Germline V CDR1 and CDR2: LGHNA, YSLEER. This CDR3 reads CASSQEAGGYEQYF. In DNA, the CDR3 is TGCGCCAGCAGCCAAGAGGCGGGGGGCTACGAGCAGTACTTC.

This clone was seen a few times. The chain uses TRBV19 and TRBJ1-5; TRBD1 is a possible D gene (6 bases). Trimming took 5 bases from V and 4 from J, leaving 18 bases between them. The germline V gene encodes CDR1 LNHDA and CDR2 SQIVND (reference sequence). The CDR3 has 16 amino acids. The CDR3 coding sequence is TGTGCCAGTAGTCTCCTGGGATTACAGGGAAATCAGCCCCAGCATTTT. It translates to CASSLLGLQGNQPQHF.

The genes are TRBV28 and TRBJ1-1; TRBD1 matches at 7 bases. The V gene's germline CDR1 is MDHEN and CDR2 SYDVKM. Unmatched junction bases numbered 5, after V lost 4 bases and J lost 3 bases. This CDR3 region has 14 residues. The CDR3 sequence is CASSSGQAHTEAFF. Here the CDR3 DNA reads TGTGCCAGCAGTTCCGGACAGGCCCACACTGAAGCTTTCTTT. Supplemented by reference TRBV28 and TRBJ1-1, the full variable domain reads DVKVTQSSRYLVKRTGEKVFLECVQDMDHENMFWYRQDPGLGLRLIYFSYDVKMKEKGDIPEGYSVSREKKERFSLILESASTNQTSMYLCASSSGQAHTEAFFGQGTRLTVV.

The gene calls are TRBV5-1 and TRBJ2-1; 7 bases align to TRBD2. The V segment lost 0 bases and the J segment 2 bases; nucleotides outside the gene matches: 8. Per the germline V gene, CDR1 is SGHRS and CDR2 is YFSETQ. This CDR3 region has 17 residues. For the CDR3, the DNA is TGCGCCAGCAGCTTGGGACTAGCCGGAGGGACCTACAATGAGCAGTTCTTC. This sequence encodes CASSLGLAGGTYNEQFF.

V and J are TRBV30 and TRBJ2-7; possible D gene TRBD1, 6 bases. The CDR3 loop spans 15 amino acids. Germline values: CDR1 GTSNPN, CDR2 SVGIG (reference sequence). V was trimmed by 0 bases and J by 2 bases, leaving 14 bases between them. CDR3 loop: CAWSVGGTTTYEQYF. The CDR3, as DNA: TGTGCCTGGAGTGTAGGTGGGACAACTACCTACGAGCAGTACTTC.

V is TRBV2 and J is TRBJ2-1; the match to TRBD2 covers 8 bases. The ends lost 5 bases at V and 7 bases at J; junction bases unmatched: 10. Germline V gives CDR1 SNHLY, CDR2 FYNNEI. The CDR3 totals 15 residues. The CDR3 protein is CASSRTSGGGNEQFF. The CDR3 nucleotides are TGTGCCAGCAGTCGCACTAGCGGAGGGGGAAATGAGCAGTTCTTC. The full variable domain, its missing parts supplied by reference TRBV2 and TRBJ2-1, is EPEVTQTPSHQVTQMGQEVILRCVPISNHLYFYWYRQILGQKVEFLVSFYNNEISEKSEIFDDQFSVERPDGSNFTLKIRSTKLEDSAMYFCASSRTSGGGNEQFFGPGTRLTVL.

The chain couples TRBV28 to TRBJ2-5, with TRBD1 matching over 7 bases. Looked up from germline, CDR1 is MDHEN and CDR2 is SYDVKM. The ends lost 5 bases at V and 2 bases at J; junction bases unmatched: 8. The CDR3 runs to 15 residues. The CDR3 nucleotides read TGTGCCAGCAGTGCCCCCGGACAGGCGCAAGAGACCCAGTACTTC. Translated: CASSAPGQAQETQYF.

About this clone itself: Other DNA sequences from this sample encode an identical CDR3 as well. The chain employs TRBV5-1 and TRBJ1-4; tentatively, D is TRBD1 (6 bases). The CDR3 runs to 14 residues. Germline CDR1 reads SGHRS; CDR2 reads YFSETQ. V was shortened by 0 bases and J by 4 bases, with 7 bases between the two germline ends. This CDR3 is CASSLGGLNEKLFF. CDR3 nucleotide sequence: TGCGCCAGCAGCTTGGGGGGGCTTAATGAAAAACTGTTTTTT.

The chain links TRBV19 to TRBJ2-7; 9 nucleotides align to TRBD1. Germline V gene data show CDR1 as LNHDA and CDR2 as SQIVND (reference sequence). The CDR3 is made up of 14 amino acids. V gave up 6 bases and J gave up 7 bases; unmatched junction bases: 10. The CDR3 region has the DNA TGTGCCAGTAGCGCTACAGGGGGCTCAGGAGAGCAGTACTTC. The encoded protein is CASSATGGSGEQYF.

The V gene is TRBV18, the J gene TRBJ2-5; 7 bases map to TRBD2. This CDR3 contains 15 residues. Trimming at V came to 3 bases and at J to 5 bases, leaving 9 bases not matched to a gene. From germline, CDR1 is KGHSH and CDR2 LQKENI. CDR3: CASSPQPSGVETQYF. As DNA, the CDR3 is TGTGCCAGCTCACCTCAACCCAGCGGGGTGGAGACCCAGTACTTC. Looking up the rest from reference TRBV18 and TRBJ2-5 gives the full variable domain: NAGVMQNPRHLVRRRGQEARLRCSPMKGHSHVYWYRQLPEEGLKFMVYLQKENIIDESGMPKERFSAEFPKEGPSILRIQQVVRGDSAAYFCASSPQPSGVETQYFGPGTRLLVL.

The rearrangement joins TRBV9 to TRBJ2-7; D gene uncertain. The CDR3 is made up of 16 amino acids. Germline V gene data show CDR1 as SGDLS and CDR2 as YYNGEE. Deletions cut 2 bases from V and 0 bases from J, with 15 bases between. The CDR3, as DNA: TGTGCCAGCAGCGTGGACGCGGCTGTCTTCTCCTACGAGCAGTACTTC. Its protein product is CASSVDAAVFSYEQYF.

The chain couples TRBV7-2 to TRBJ1-4; no definite D call. The V end was cut by 0 bases, the J end by 4 bases, with 6 bases between. The germline V gene has CDR1 SGHTA and CDR2 FQGNSA. This CDR3 comprises 14 residues. CDR3 DNA: TGTGCCAGCAGCTTAGCCCTGATTAATGAAAAACTGTTTTTT. Its protein is CASSLALINEKLFF.

CDR3 sequence: CASSLVLAGGRRETQYF. CDR3 nucleotides: TGTGCCAGCAGCTTAGTCTTAGCGGGAGGGCGGAGAGAGACCCAGTACTTC. The gene calls are TRBV7-2 and TRBJ2-5, with 11 bases identical to TRBD2. V trimming: 1 base; J trimming: 4 bases; junction bases outside the gene matches: 8. The CDR3 runs 17 residues. CDR1 SGHTA and CDR2 FQGNSA come from the germline V gene. The variable domain in full, completed from reference TRBV7-2 and TRBJ2-5, reads GAGVSQSPSNKVTEKGKDVELRCDPISGHTALYWYRQSLGQGLEFLIYFQGNSAPDKSGLPSDRFSAERTGGSVSTLTIQRTQQEDSAVYLCASSLVLAGGRRETQYFGPGTRLLVL.

The gene calls are TRBV30 and TRBJ1-5; possible D gene TRBD1, 5 bases. Germline assignment: CDR1 GTSNPN and CDR2 SVGIG (reference sequence). CDR3 length: 16 amino acids. Trimming pared 6 bases from V and 4 bases from J, leaving 22 bases between. In DNA, the CDR3 is TGTGCCTGTTCGGGAGGGACGGGCGGATTGAATCAGCCCCAGCATTTT. Translating it yields CACSGGTGGLNQPQHF.

This chain connects TRBV6-5 to TRBJ2-7; 9 bases match TRBD1. V was clipped by 2 bases and J by 5 bases; unmatched bases: 10. In germline, CDR1 is MNHEY, CDR2 SVGAGI. The CDR3 loop spans 16 amino acids. The CDR3 loop is CASSYGLRDRVHEQYF. CDR3 sequence (DNA): TGTGCCAGCAGTTACGGACTCCGGGACAGGGTCCACGAGCAGTACTTC.

The rearrangement joins TRBV19 to TRBJ2-5; D unresolved. Trimming stripped 5 bases from V and 5 bases from J, with 12 bases between. Germline CDR1 LNHDA, CDR2 SQIVND (reference sequence). This CDR3 spans 13 amino acids. The CDR3 DNA follows: TGTGCCAGTAGTGGGATATGGGGTGAGACCCAGTACTTC. This sequence encodes CASSGIWGETQYF.

Concerning this clone itself: This same CDR3 is encoded by further DNA sequences in the sample. The chain joins TRBV4-3 to TRBJ2-3; 13 positions match TRBD2. J was trimmed by 6 bases and V by 0 bases; bases with no gene match: 3. Per the germline V gene, CDR1 is LGHNA and CDR2 is YSLEER. The CDR3 loop spans 16 amino acids. The CDR3 spells CASSQEGLAGTDTQYF. CDR3 nucleotide sequence: TGCGCCAGCAGCCAAGAGGGACTAGCGGGAACGGATACGCAGTATTTT.

This chain connects TRBV5-1 to TRBJ1-2; TRBD1 matches at 7 bases. Per the germline V gene, CDR1 is SGHRS and CDR2 is YFSETQ. The V segment lost 6 bases and the J segment 3 bases; nucleotides outside the gene matches: 8. The CDR3 has 14 amino acids. For the CDR3, the DNA is TGCGCCAGCAACCTGGGACAGCCCGACTATGGCTACACCTTC. Protein sequence: CASNLGQPDYGYTF.

V is TRBV7-9 and J is TRBJ1-2, with TRBD1 matching over 9 bases. CDR3 length: 16 amino acids. J gave up 5 bases and V 2 bases, and 9 bases lay outside the gene matches. Looked up from germline, CDR1 is SEHNR and CDR2 is FQNEAQ (reference sequence). The CDR3 protein is CASSLFWDRDGYGYTF. CDR3 bases: TGTGCCAGCAGCTTATTCTGGGACAGGGACGGATATGGCTACACCTTC.

This rearrangement joins TRBV6-5 to TRBJ2-5, with 7 nucleotides matching TRBD1. The assigned J gene may be wrong: the sequence end matches TRBJ2-7 better. The CDR3 runs 13 residues. CDR1 and CDR2 from the germline V gene are MNHEY and SVGAGI. The CDR3 nucleotides are TGTGCCAGCAGTTACCAGGGGGTCGACGAGCAGTACTTC. Its translation is CASSYQGVDEQYF.